This TCR beta chain originates from a study of T cell clonality in common variable immunodeficiency. Study-level results: Fewer deletions and N-nucleotide insertions were reportedly seen in common variable immunodeficiency TCR beta sequences. Fewer TCRbeta clones were shared among CVID subjects than controls.

Caucasian heritage predominated among both patients and controls. Heparinized whole blood, 5 to 8 ml, came from each donor. This clone was recorded at least ten times. Its antigen remains unidentified. The read terminates 3 residues ahead of where the CDR3 ends, so the germline J gene completes it. TCRdb's table, derived via immunoSEQ multiplex PCR, lists solely in-frame clones and lacks some. This sample carries roughly 40,000 clones, none of them present only once. V was trimmed by 7 bases and J by 6 bases, leaving 9 bases between them. The germline CDR1 and CDR2 sequences are SGHRS and YFSETQ. The CDR3 is 11 amino acids.

This chain connects TRBV5-1 to TRBJ2-3; TRBD1 might be the D (6 bases). This receptor was identified in a person aged 18 to 70 in good health. The material sequenced was peripheral blood mononuclear cells. Partial CDR3 DNA: TGCGCCAGCGCTCAGGGGGATACG. Translated: CASAQGDT. The entire CDR3 reads CASAQGDTQYF.